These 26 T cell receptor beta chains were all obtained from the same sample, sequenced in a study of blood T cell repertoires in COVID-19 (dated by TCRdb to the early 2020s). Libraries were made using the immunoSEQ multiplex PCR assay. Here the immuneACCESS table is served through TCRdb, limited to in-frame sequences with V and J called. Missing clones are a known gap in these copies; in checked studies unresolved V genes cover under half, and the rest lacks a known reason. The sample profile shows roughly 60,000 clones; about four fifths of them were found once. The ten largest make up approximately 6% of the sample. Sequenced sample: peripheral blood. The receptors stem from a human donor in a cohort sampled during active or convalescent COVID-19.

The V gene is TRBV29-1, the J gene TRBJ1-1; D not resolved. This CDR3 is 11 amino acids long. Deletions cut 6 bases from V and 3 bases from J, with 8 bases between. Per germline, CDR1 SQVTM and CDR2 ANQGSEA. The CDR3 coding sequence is TGCAGCGTCGGGGAGGACACTGAAGCTTTCTTT. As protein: CSVGEDTEAFF.

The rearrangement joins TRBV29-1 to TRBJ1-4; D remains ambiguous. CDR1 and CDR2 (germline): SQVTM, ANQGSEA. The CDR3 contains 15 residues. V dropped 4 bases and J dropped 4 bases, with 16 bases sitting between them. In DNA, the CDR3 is TGCAGCGTTGGTAACAGAGGGAGAAATAATGAAAAACTGTTTTTT. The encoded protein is CSVGNRGRNNEKLFF.

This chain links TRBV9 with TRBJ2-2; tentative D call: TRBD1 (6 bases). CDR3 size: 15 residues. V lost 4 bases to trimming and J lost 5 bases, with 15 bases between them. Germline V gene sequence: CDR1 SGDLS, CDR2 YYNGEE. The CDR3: CASSLGGAETGELFF. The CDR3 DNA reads TGTGCCAGCAGCCTAGGGGGAGCTGAAACCGGGGAGCTGTTTTTT.

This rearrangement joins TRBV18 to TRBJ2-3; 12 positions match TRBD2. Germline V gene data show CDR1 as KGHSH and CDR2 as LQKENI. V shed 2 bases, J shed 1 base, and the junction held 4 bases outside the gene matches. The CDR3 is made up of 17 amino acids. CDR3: CASSPRTSGDGTDTQYF. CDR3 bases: TGTGCCAGCTCACCAAGGACTAGCGGGGACGGCACAGATACGCAGTATTTT.

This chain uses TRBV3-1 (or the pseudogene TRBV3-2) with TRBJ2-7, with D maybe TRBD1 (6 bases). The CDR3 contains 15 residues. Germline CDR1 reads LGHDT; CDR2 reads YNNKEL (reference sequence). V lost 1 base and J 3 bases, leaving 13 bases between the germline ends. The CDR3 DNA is TGTGCCAGCAGCCAAGGCCCGGGACATTTCTACGAGCAGTACTTC. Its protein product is CASSQGPGHFYEQYF.

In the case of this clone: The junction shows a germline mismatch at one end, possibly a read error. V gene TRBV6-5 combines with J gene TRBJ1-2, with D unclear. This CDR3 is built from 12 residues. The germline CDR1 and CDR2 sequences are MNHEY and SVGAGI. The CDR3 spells CASWREDYGYTF. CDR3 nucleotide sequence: TGTGCCAGCTGGCGGGAAGACTACGGCTACACCTTC.

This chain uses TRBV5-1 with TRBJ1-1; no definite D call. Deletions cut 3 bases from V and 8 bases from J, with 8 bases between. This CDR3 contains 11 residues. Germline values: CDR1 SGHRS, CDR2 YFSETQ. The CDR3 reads CASSYGLEAFF. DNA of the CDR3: TGCGCCAGCAGCTACGGTCTAGAAGCTTTCTTT.

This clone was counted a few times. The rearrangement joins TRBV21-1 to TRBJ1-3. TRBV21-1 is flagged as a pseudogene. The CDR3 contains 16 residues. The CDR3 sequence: CASSTGGGPSGNTIYF. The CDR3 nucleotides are TGTGCCAGCAGCACGGGAGGGGGCCCGTCTGGAAACACCATATATTTT.

The CDR3 DNA sequence: TGTGCCAGCAGTTTCCCCAAGGGCAGGGGGTCCTACGAGCAGTACTTC. It translates to CASSFPKGRGSYEQYF. This chain links TRBV28 with TRBJ2-7, with 7 bases matching TRBD1. CDR1 and CDR2 from the germline V gene are MDHEN and SYDVKM. Trimming cost V 3 bases and J 1 base; bases outside gene matches: 9. This CDR3 region has 16 residues. The complete variable domain, with remaining parts taken from reference TRBV28 and TRBJ2-7, reads DVKVTQSSRYLVKRTGEKVFLECVQDMDHENMFWYRQDPGLGLRLIYFSYDVKMKEKGDIPEGYSVSREKKERFSLILESASTNQTSMYLCASSFPKGRGSYEQYFGPGTRLTVT.

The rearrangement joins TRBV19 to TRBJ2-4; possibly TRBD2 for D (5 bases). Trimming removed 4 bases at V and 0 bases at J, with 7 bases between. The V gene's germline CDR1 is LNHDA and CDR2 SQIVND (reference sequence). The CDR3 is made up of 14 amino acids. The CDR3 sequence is CASSNGLAKNIQYF. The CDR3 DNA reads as TGTGCCAGTAGTAATGGACTAGCCAAAAACATTCAGTACTTC.

CDR3 DNA sequence: TGTGCCAGCAGCCTAAGACAGGGATACCCTTTCTTC. Its protein product is CASSLRQGYPFF. This sequence joins TRBV7-2 and TRBJ2-1; TRBD1 agrees at 7 bases. Germline CDR1 is SGHTA and CDR2 is FQGNSA. V lost 5 bases and J lost 16; bases outside the gene matches: 11. The CDR3 extends over 12 amino acids.

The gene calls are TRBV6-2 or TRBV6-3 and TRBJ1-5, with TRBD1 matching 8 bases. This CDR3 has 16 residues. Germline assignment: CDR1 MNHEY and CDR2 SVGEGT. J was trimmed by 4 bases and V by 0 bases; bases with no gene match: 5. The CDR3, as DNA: TGTGCCAGCAGTTACTCGGCAGGGGGCGATAATCAGCCCCAGCATTTT. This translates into CASSYSAGGDNQPQHF.

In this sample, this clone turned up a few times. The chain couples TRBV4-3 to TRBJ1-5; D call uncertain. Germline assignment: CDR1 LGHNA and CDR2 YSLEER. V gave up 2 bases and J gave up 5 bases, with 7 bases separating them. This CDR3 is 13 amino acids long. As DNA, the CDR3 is TGCGCCAGCAGCCAACGGGTGGATCAGCCCCAGCATTTT. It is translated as CASSQRVDQPQHF.

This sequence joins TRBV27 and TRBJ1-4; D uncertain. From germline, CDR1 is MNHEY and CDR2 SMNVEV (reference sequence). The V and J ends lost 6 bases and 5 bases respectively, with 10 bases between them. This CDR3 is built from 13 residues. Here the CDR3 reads CASRQRRNEKLFF. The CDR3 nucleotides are TGTGCCAGCAGACAACGGAGAAATGAAAAACTGTTTTTT.

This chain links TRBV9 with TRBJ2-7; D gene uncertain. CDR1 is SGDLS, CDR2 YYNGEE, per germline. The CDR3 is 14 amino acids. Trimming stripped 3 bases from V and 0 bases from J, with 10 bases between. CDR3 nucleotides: TGTGCCAGCAGCGGCCGATACAGCTCCTACGAGCAGTACTTC. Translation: CASSGRYSSYEQYF. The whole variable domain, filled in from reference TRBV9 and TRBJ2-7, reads DSGVTQTPKHLITATGQRVTLRCSPRSGDLSVYWYQQSLDQGLQFLIQYYNGEERAKGNILERFSAQQFPDLHSELNLSSLELGDSALYFCASSGRYSSYEQYFGPGTRLTVT.

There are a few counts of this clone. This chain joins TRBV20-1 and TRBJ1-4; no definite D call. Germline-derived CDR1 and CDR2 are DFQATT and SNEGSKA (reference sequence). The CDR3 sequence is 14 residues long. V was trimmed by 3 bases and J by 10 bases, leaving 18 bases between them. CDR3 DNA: TGCAGTGCTAGTATATCGACTGTAGGTGGAAAACTGTTTTTT. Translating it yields CSASISTVGGKLFF.

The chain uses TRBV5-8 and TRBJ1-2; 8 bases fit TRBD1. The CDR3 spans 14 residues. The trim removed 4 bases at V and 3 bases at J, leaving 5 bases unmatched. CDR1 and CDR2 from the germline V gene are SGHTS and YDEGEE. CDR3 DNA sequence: TGTGCCAGCAGCGACGGACAGGGATACTATGGCTACACCTTC. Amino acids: CASSDGQGYYGYTF.

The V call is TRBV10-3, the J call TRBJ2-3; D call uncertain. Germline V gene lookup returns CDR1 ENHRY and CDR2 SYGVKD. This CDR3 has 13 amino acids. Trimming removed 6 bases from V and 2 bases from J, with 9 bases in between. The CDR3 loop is CAISARATDTQYF. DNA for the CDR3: TGTGCCATCAGCGCGAGAGCCACAGATACGCAGTATTTT.

The CDR3 loop reads CASSDGTARMNTEAFF. The CDR3 DNA is TGCGCCAGCAGCGATGGGACAGCGAGAATGAACACTGAAGCTTTCTTT. The chain has TRBV5-1 and TRBJ1-1; 7 bases line up with TRBD1. Germline loops: CDR1 SGHRS, CDR2 YFSETQ. The V and J ends lost 4 bases and 0 bases, in that order; junction bases with no gene match: 9. CDR3 length equals 16 residues.

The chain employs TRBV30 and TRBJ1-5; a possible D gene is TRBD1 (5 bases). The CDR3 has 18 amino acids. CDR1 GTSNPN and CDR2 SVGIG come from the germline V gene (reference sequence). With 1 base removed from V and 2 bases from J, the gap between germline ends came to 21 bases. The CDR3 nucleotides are TGTGCCTGGAGTGGTAACCGACTCGCCCAGGGTGGCAATCAGCCCCAGCATTTT. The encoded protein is CAWSGNRLAQGGNQPQHF.

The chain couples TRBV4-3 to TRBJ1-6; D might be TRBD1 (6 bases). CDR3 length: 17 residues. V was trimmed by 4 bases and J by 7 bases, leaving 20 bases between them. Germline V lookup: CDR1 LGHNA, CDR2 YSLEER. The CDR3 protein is CASSPDYGTIGNSPLHF. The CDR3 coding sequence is TGCGCCAGCAGCCCTGACTACGGGACAATAGGGAATTCACCCCTCCACTTT.

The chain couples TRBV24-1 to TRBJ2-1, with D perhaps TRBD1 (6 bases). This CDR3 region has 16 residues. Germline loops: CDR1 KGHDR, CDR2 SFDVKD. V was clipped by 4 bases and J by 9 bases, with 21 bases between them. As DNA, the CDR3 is TGTGCCACCAGTGAAAAACCGTACAGGGAAGGTGGTGAGCAGTTCTTC. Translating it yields CATSEKPYREGGEQFF.

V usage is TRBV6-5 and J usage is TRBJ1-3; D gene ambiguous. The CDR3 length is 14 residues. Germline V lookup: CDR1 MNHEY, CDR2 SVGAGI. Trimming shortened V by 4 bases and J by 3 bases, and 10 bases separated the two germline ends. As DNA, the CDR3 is TGTGCCAGCAGTTTGTCAGTCAATGGAAACACCATATATTTT. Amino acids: CASSLSVNGNTIYF.

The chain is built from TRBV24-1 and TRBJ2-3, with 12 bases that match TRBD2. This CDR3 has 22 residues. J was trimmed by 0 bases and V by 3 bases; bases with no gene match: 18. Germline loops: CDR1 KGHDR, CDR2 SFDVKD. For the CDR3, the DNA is TGTGCCACCAGTGATAAACACGTCCACCTAGCGGGGGGGCACTATAGCACAGATACGCAGTATTTT. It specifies CATSDKHVHLAGGHYSTDTQYF.

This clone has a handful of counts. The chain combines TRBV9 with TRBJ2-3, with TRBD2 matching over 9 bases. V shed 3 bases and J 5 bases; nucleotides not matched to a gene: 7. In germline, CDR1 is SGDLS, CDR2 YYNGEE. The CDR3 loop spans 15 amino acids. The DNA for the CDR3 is TGTGCCAGCAGCGCCCAGCGGGGGGAGGGAGATACGCAGTATTTT. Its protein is CASSAQRGEGDTQYF.

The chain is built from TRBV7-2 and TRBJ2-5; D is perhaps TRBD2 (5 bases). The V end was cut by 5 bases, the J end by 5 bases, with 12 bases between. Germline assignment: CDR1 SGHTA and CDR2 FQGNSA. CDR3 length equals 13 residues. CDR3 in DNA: TGTGCCAGCAGCCTTAGCGTTTGGGAGACCCAGTACTTC. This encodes CASSLSVWETQYF. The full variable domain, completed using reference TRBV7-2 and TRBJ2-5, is GAGVSQSPSNKVTEKGKDVELRCDPISGHTALYWYRQSLGQGLEFLIYFQGNSAPDKSGLPSDRFSAERTGGSVSTLTIQRTQQEDSAVYLCASSLSVWETQYFGPGTRLLVL.